The clone carrying this T cell receptor beta chain came up once. The data belong to a study of blood T cell repertoires in COVID-19. Study in general: The study drew acute and convalescent COVID-19 samples from the United States, Italy and Spain. Nucleic acid was either cDNA or gDNA, and it came from T cells, B-cell-depleted T cells, or PBMCs.

The CDR3 sequence is 19 residues long. The V end was cut by 1 base, the J end by 4 bases, with 25 bases between. The germline V gene encodes CDR1 MNHNS and CDR2 SASEGT. Clones were read by immunoSEQ multiplex PCR, and TCRdb kept only the in-frame ones, dropping some. The sample shows about 73,000 clones, around 81% of them seen only once. The clonotype comes from a human donor in a cohort sampled during active COVID-19. Sequencing used peripheral blood. The rearrangement joins TRBV6-1 to TRBJ1-2; possibly TRBD1 for D (6 bases). The CDR3: CASSEVQGLRQGKFYGYTF. In nucleotides, the CDR3 is TGTGCCAGCAGTGAAGTCCAAGGGTTACGGCAGGGGAAGTTCTATGGCTACACCTTC.